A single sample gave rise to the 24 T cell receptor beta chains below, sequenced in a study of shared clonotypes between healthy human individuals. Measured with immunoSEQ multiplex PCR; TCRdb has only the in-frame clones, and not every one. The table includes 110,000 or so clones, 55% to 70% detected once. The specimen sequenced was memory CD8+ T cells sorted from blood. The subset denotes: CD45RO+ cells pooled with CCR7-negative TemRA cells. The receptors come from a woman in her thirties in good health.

CDR3: CASSLRGRDTAYEQYF. Written as DNA, the CDR3 is TGCGCCAGCAGCTTAAGGGGACGGGACACAGCCTACGAGCAGTACTTC. The genes are TRBV5-1 and TRBJ2-7; a possible D gene is TRBD1 (6 bases). Trimming took off 2 bases at V and 2 bases at J, with 17 bases between the two ends. The length of the CDR3 is 16 residues. The germline V gene encodes CDR1 SGHRS and CDR2 YFSETQ.

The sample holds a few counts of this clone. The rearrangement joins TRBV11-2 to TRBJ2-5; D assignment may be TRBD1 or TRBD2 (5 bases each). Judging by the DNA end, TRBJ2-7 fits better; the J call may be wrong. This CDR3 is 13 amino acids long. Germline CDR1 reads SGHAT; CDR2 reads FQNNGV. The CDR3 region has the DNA TGTGCCAGCAGTTACCAGGGACCCTACGAGCAGTACTTC. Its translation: CASSYQGPYEQYF.

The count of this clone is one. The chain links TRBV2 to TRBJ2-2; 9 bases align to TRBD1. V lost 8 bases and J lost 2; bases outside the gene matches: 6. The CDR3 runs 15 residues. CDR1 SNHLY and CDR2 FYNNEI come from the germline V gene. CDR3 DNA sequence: TGTGCCAGCGTTCGACAGGGGGGTAACACCGGGGAGCTGTTTTTT. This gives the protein CASVRQGGNTGELFF.

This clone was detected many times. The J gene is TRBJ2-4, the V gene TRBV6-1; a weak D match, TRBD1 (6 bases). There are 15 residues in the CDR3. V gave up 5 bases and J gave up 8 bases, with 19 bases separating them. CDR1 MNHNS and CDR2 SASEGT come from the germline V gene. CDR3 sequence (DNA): TGTGCCAGCAGTCCCGAATATGGGGGCGCGGACATTCAGTACTTC. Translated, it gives CASSPEYGGADIQYF.

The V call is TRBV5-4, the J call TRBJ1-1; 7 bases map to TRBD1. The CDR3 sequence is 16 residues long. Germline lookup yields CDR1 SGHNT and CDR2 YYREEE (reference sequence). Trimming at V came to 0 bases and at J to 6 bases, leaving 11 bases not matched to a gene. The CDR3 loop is CASSLGSTGVKAEAFF. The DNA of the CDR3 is TGTGCCAGCAGCTTGGGTTCAACAGGGGTTAAGGCTGAAGCTTTCTTT.

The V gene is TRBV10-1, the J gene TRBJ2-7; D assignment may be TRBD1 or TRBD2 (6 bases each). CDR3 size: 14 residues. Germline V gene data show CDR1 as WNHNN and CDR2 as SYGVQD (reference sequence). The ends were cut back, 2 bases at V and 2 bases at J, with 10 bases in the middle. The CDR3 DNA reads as TGCGCCAGCAGTGAGGGGGGGACACCCTACGAGCAGTACTTC. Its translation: CASSEGGTPYEQYF.

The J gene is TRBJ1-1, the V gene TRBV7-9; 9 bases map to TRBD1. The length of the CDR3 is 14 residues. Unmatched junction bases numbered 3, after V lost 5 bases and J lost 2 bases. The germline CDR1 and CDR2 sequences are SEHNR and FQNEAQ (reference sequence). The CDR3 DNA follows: TGTGCCAGCAGCCCGGACAGGGGCAACACTGAAGCTTTCTTT. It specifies CASSPDRGNTEAFF.

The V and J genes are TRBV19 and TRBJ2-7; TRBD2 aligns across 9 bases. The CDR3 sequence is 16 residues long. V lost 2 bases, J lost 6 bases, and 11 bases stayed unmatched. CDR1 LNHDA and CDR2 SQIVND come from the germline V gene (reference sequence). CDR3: CASSIRDGGRAVEQYF. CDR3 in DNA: TGTGCCAGTAGTATACGGGATGGCGGGAGGGCTGTCGAGCAGTACTTC. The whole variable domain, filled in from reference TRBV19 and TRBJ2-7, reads DGGITQSPKYLFRKEGQNVTLSCEQNLNHDAMYWYRQDPGQGLRLIYYSQIVNDFQKGDIAEGYSVSREKKESFPLTVTSAQKNPTAFYLCASSIRDGGRAVEQYFGPGTRLTVT.

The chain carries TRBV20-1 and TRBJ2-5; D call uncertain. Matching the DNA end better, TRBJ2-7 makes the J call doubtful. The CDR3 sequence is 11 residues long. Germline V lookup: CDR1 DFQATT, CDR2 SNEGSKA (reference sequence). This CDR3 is CSAREDYEQYF. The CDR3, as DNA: TGCAGTGCTAGAGAGGACTACGAGCAGTACTTC.

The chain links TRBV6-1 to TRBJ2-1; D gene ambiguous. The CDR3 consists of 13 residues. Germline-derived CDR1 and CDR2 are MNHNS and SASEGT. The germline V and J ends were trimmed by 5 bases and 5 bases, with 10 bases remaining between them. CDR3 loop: CASSYSSNNEQFF. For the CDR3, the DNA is TGTGCCAGCAGTTATTCCAGTAACAATGAGCAGTTCTTC.

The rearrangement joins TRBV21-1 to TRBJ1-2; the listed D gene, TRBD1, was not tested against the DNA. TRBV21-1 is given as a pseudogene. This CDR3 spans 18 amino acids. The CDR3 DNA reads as TGTGCCAGCAGCAAAAGCCAGGACAGGCCTTCCACGAACTATGGCTACACCTTC. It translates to CASSKSQDRPSTNYGYTF.

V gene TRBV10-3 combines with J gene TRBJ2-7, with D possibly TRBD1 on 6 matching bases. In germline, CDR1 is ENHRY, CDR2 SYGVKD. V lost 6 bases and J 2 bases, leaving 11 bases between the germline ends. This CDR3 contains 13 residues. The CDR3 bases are TGTGCCATCAGGCAGGGGATTACCTACGAGCAGTACTTC. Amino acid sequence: CAIRQGITYEQYF.

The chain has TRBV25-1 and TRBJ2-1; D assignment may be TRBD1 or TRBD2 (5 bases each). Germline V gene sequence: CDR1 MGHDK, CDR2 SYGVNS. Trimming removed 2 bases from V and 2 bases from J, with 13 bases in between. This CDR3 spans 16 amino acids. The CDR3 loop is CASSESSGATYNEQFF. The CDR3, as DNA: TGTGCCAGCAGTGAAAGTTCCGGGGCCACCTACAATGAGCAGTTCTTC.

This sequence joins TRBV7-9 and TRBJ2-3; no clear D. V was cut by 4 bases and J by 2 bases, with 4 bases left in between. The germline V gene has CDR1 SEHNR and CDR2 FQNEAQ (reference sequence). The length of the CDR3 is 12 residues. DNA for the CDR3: TGTGCCAGCAGCTCTTTCACAGATACGCAGTATTTT. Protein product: CASSSFTDTQYF.

The DNA for the CDR3 is TGCGCCAGCAGTGAGACAGGGTTGCGCGAGCAGTACTTC. It translates to CASSETGLREQYF. This sequence joins TRBV10-1 and TRBJ2-7, with D maybe TRBD1 (6 bases). Trimming stripped 2 bases from V and 6 bases from J, with 11 bases between. The germline CDR1 and CDR2 sequences are WNHNN and SYGVQD (reference sequence). There are 13 residues in the CDR3.

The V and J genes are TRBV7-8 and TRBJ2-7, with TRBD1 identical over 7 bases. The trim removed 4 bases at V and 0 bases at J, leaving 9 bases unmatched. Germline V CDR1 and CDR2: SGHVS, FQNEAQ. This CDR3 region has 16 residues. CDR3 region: CASSSIQGWDSYEQYF. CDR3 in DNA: TGTGCCAGCAGCTCCATACAGGGGTGGGACTCCTACGAGCAGTACTTC.

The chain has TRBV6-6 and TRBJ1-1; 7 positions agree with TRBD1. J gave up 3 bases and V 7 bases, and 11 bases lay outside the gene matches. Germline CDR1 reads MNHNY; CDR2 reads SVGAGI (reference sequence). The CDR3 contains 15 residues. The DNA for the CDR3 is TGTGCCAGCAAAATCAGCATACAGGGGTACACTGAAGCTTTCTTT. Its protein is CASKISIQGYTEAFF.

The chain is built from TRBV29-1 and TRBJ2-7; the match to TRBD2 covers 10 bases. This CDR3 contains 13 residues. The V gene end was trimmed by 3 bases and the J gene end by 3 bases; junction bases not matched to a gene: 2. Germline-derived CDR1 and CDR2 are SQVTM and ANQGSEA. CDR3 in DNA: TGCAGCGTTGAGCTAGCGGGAGACTACGAGCAGTACTTC. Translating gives CSVELAGDYEQYF.

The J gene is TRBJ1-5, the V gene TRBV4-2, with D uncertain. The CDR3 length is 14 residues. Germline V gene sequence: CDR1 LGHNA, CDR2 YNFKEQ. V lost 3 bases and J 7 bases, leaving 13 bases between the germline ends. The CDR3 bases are TGTGCCAGCAGCCATGTTCCAATGTCCCAGCCCCAGCATTTT. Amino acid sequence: CASSHVPMSQPQHF.

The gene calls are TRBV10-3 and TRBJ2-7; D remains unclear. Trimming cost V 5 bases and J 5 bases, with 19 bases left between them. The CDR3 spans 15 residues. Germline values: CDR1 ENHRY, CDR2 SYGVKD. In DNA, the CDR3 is TGTGCCATCAGTCCAGAATCTCGAGGATTCCACGAGCAGTACTTC. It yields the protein CAISPESRGFHEQYF.

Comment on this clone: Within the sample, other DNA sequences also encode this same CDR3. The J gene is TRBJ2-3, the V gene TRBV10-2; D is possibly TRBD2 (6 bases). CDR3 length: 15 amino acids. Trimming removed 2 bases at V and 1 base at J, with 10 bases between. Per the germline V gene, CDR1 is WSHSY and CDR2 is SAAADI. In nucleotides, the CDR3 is TGCGCCAGCAGTGAGAGACGCGGGGGCACAGATACGCAGTATTTT. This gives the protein CASSERRGGTDTQYF.

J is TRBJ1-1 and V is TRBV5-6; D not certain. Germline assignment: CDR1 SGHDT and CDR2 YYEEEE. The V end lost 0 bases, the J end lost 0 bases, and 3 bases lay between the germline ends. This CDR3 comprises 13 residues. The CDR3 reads CASSLGLNTEAFF. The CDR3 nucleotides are TGTGCCAGCAGCTTGGGACTGAACACTGAAGCTTTCTTT.

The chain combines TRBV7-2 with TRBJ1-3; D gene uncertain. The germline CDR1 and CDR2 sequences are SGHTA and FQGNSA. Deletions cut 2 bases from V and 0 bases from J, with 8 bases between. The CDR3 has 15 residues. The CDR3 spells CASSLSLGSGNTIYF. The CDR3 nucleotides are TGTGCCAGCAGCTTATCCCTAGGCTCTGGAAACACCATATATTTT.

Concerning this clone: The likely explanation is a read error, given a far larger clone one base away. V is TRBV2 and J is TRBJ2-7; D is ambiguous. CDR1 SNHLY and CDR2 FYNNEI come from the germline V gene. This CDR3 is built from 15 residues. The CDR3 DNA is TGTGCCAACAGTGATAGGGTGGGCGGAGCATACGAGCAGTACTTC. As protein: CANSDRVGGAYEQYF. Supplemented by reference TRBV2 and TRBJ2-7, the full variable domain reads EPEVTQTPSHQVTQMGQEVILRCVPISNHLYFYWYRQILGQKVEFLVSFYNNEISEKSEIFDDQFSVERPDGSNFTLKIRSTKLEDSAMYFCANSDRVGGAYEQYFGPGTRLTVT.